Described below is a single T cell receptor beta chain sequence and its context. These data come from a study of patients and donors after allogeneic stem cell transplantation. TCRdb fed the RT-PCR reads into MiXCR, producing one record per CDR3 protein. The sample contains about 400,000 distinct CDR3 sequences, more than 15% of which appear only once. Germline-derived CDR1 and CDR2 are SNHLY and FYNNEI. Trimming pared 4 bases from V and 8 bases from J, leaving 27 bases between. This CDR3 has 18 residues. The sequenced material came from blood, either unsorted or a sorted T cell fraction (not recorded which). The clonotype was recovered from a human donor who was either an allogeneic HSCT recipient or a stem cell or donor lymphocyte infusion donor (not recorded which). It is not recorded whose cells these are; they may come from a transplant donor. The chain uses TRBV2 and TRBJ2-4; the D call may be TRBD1 or TRBD2 (5 bases each). The CDR3 is CASSVTSTSGTPRDIQYF. For the CDR3, the DNA is TGTGCCAGCAGTGTTACTTCCACTTCCGGGACCCCTCGGGACATTCAGTACTTC. Based on the CDR3 plus reference TRBV2 and TRBJ2-4, the full variable domain is EPEVTQTPSHQVTQMGQEVILRCVPISNHLYFYWYRQILGQKVEFLVSFYNNEISEKSEIFDDQFSVERPDGSNFTLKIRSTKLEDSAMYFCASSVTSTSGTPRDIQYFGAGTRLSVL.